The 24 T cell receptor beta chains in this list originate from one sample, sequenced in a study of cytomegalovirus exposure and HLA in healthy donors. Both 60 Vbeta primers and 13 Jbeta primers went into the PCR. Repertoires were generated with immunoSEQ multiplex PCR, while TCRdb's copy carries only in-frame clones and drops some. The sample contains about 190,000 clones, about four fifths of which appear only once. Sequences were obtained from PBMCs. These receptors were obtained from a male donor in good health and CMV-seronegative.

The genes are TRBV9 and TRBJ1-2, with a weak D call TRBD1 (5 bases). The V end lost 3 bases, the J end lost 4 bases, and 19 bases lay between the germline ends. The CDR3 totals 16 residues. CDR1 is SGDLS, CDR2 YYNGEE, per germline. The CDR3 bases are TGTGCCAGCAGCGAGGCGACGAACAGGCTCTCCTATGGCTACACCTTC. Its protein is CASSEATNRLSYGYTF.

This clone is a singleton in its sample. V and J are TRBV19 and TRBJ1-3; 9 bases agree with TRBD1. V shed 3 bases, J shed 7 bases, and the junction held 4 bases outside the gene matches. The CDR3 runs 14 residues. Germline V gives CDR1 LNHDA, CDR2 SQIVND (reference sequence). Here the CDR3 DNA reads TGTGCCAGTAGTATGTGGACAGGGGAGAACACCATATATTTT. This encodes CASSMWTGENTIYF.

This clone was detected a few times. V and J are TRBV19 and TRBJ1-1; 10 bases fit TRBD1. V gave up 6 bases and J gave up 8 bases; unmatched junction bases: 3. The CDR3 runs 12 residues. Germline-derived CDR1 and CDR2 are LNHDA and SQIVND (reference sequence). The CDR3 DNA sequence: TGTGCCAGTAGCGCGACAGGGGGCGAAGCTTTCTTT. Translating gives CASSATGGEAFF.

The V and J genes are TRBV7-2 and TRBJ2-7; D gene unclear. The V gene's germline CDR1 is SGHTA and CDR2 FQGNSA. V was clipped by 4 bases and J by 0 bases, with 10 bases between them. The CDR3 extends over 14 amino acids. The CDR3 coding sequence is TGTGCCAGCAGCTCGGAAGCGTTCTCCTACGAGCAGTACTTC. Translation gives CASSSEAFSYEQYF.

This clone was seen just once. The chain joins TRBV27 to TRBJ2-5, with TRBD2 as a possible D gene (6 bases). CDR3 length: 12 amino acids. Germline CDR1 and CDR2: MNHEY and SMNVEV (reference sequence). The V and J ends lost 3 bases and 8 bases respectively, with 10 bases between them. For the CDR3, the DNA is TGTGCCAGCAGTTTGTCGGGGGAAACCCAGTACTTC. Amino acid sequence: CASSLSGETQYF.

The sample holds one count of this clone. This sequence joins TRBV5-1 and TRBJ2-7; 9 nucleotides match TRBD1. CDR3 size: 14 residues. Looked up from germline, CDR1 is SGHRS and CDR2 is YFSETQ. With V trimmed by 4 bases and J by 5 bases, 7 bases remained unmatched. Here the CDR3 reads CASSPGQGTHEQYF. Here the CDR3 DNA reads TGCGCCAGCAGCCCGGGACAGGGTACCCACGAGCAGTACTTC.

The chain employs TRBV7-9 and TRBJ2-5, with 8 bases fitting TRBD1. This CDR3 has 15 residues. CDR1 and CDR2 from the germline V gene are SEHNR and FQNEAQ (reference sequence). V dropped 1 base and J dropped 5; count of bases not matched to a gene: 6. The DNA of the CDR3 is TGTGCCAGCAGCTTAGATCAGGGGGCTTGGGAGACCCAGTACTTC. Translated, it gives CASSLDQGAWETQYF. The variable domain in full, completed from reference TRBV7-9 and TRBJ2-5, reads DTGVSQNPRHKITKRGQNVTFRCDPISEHNRLYWYRQTLGQGPEFLTYFQNEAQLEKSRLLSDRFSAERPKGSFSTLEIQRTEQGDSAMYLCASSLDQGAWETQYFGPGTRLLVL.

This sequence joins TRBV19 and TRBJ1-5; D is undetermined. The CDR3 is made up of 14 amino acids. Germline lookup yields CDR1 LNHDA and CDR2 SQIVND (reference sequence). Trimming pared 3 bases from V and 7 bases from J, leaving 13 bases between. For the CDR3, the DNA is TGTGCCAGTAGTATGAGTGTCCAGGAACAGCCCCAGCATTTT. It encodes CASSMSVQEQPQHF.

CDR3 nucleotide sequence: TGTGCCAGCAGTGACCGGACAGGGAGGAATTCACCCCTCCACTTT. Its protein is CASSDRTGRNSPLHF. The chain combines TRBV27 with TRBJ1-6; 8 bases map to TRBD1. The CDR3 runs to 15 residues. Per the germline V gene, CDR1 is MNHEY and CDR2 is SMNVEV (reference sequence). J was trimmed by 7 bases and V by 5 bases; bases with no gene match: 7.

To note about this clone: Other DNA sequences in the sample encode the same CDR3. This chain joins TRBV28 and TRBJ2-2; the D gene is possibly TRBD1 (6 bases). The CDR3 consists of 12 residues. Trimming removed 3 bases at V and 7 bases at J, with 6 bases between. CDR1 and CDR2 from the germline V gene are MDHEN and SYDVKM. In DNA form, the CDR3 reads TGTGCCAGCAGTTTCAGGGGCGGGGAGCTGTTTTTT. Translated, it gives CASSFRGGELFF.

The chain carries TRBV5-6 and TRBJ2-2; D is perhaps TRBD1 (6 bases). Trimming shortened V by 3 bases and J by 0 bases, and 15 bases separated the two germline ends. Germline CDR1 and CDR2: SGHDT and YYEEEE. The CDR3 length is 17 residues. CDR3 loop: CASSYNGWTANTGELFF. In nucleotides, the CDR3 is TGTGCCAGCAGCTATAACGGCTGGACAGCGAACACCGGGGAGCTGTTTTTT.

The genes are TRBV7-8 and TRBJ2-7; 9 positions match TRBD1. The germline CDR1 and CDR2 sequences are SGHVS and FQNEAQ. V shed 3 bases and J 5 bases; nucleotides not matched to a gene: 5. This CDR3 has 14 residues. The CDR3, as DNA: TGTGCCAGCAGCTTGGGGACAGGGATCCACGAGCAGTACTTC. It is translated as CASSLGTGIHEQYF. Based on the CDR3 plus reference TRBV7-8 and TRBJ2-7, the full variable domain is GAGVSQSPRYKVAKRGQDVALRCDPISGHVSLFWYQQALGQGPEFLTYFQNEAQLDKSGLPSDRFFAERPEGSVSTLKIQRTQQEDSAVYLCASSLGTGIHEQYFGPGTRLTVT.

The chain joins TRBV30 to TRBJ1-2, with D unclear. The germline gives CDR1 GTSNPN, CDR2 SVGIG (reference sequence). V was pared by 0 bases and J by 4 bases, with 9 bases between. This CDR3 has 13 residues. The CDR3 DNA is TGTGCCTGGAGTGTCCAGGAGGGCTATGGCTACACCTTC. It codes for CAWSVQEGYGYTF.

This clone appeared a single time. V and J are TRBV28 and TRBJ1-5; weak D call: TRBD1 (5 bases). Germline V gene sequence: CDR1 MDHEN, CDR2 SYDVKM. V was shortened by 1 base and J by 0 bases, with 13 bases between the two germline ends. This CDR3 has 17 residues. CDR3 in amino acids: CASSLLGGAVSNQPQHF. The DNA for the CDR3 is TGTGCCAGCAGTTTATTAGGAGGGGCGGTTAGCAATCAGCCCCAGCATTTT. Complete variable domain (other parts from reference TRBV28 and TRBJ1-5): DVKVTQSSRYLVKRTGEKVFLECVQDMDHENMFWYRQDPGLGLRLIYFSYDVKMKEKGDIPEGYSVSREKKERFSLILESASTNQTSMYLCASSLLGGAVSNQPQHFGDGTRLSIL.

The chain combines TRBV4-2 with TRBJ2-2; TRBD2 matches at 13 bases. Germline CDR1 and CDR2: LGHNA and YNFKEQ. This CDR3 region has 19 residues. V lost 3 bases to trimming and J lost 1 base; unmatched junction nucleotides: 8. The CDR3 is CASSHKGLAGALNTGELFF. CDR3 DNA sequence: TGTGCCAGCAGCCATAAAGGACTAGCGGGGGCCTTGAACACCGGGGAGCTGTTTTTT.

The rearrangement uses TRBV9 and TRBJ1-2; TRBD1 agrees at 10 bases. The CDR3 has 13 residues. Germline CDR1 reads SGDLS; CDR2 reads YYNGEE. The ends lost 4 bases at V and 10 bases at J; junction bases unmatched: 7. In nucleotides, the CDR3 is TGTGCCAGCAGCCCCCCGGACAGGGGGGACTACACCTTC. Translated: CASSPPDRGDYTF.

The CDR3 bases are TGTGCCAGCAGCTTAGGGGGGACAGGGGGTCAGCCCCAGCATTTT. Residues: CASSLGGTGGQPQHF. The chain is built from TRBV7-9 and TRBJ1-5; 11 nucleotides agree with TRBD1. J lost 6 bases, V lost 1 base, and 2 bases had no gene match. The CDR3 extends over 15 amino acids. The germline CDR1 and CDR2 sequences are SEHNR and FQNEAQ (reference sequence).

The gene calls are TRBV6-5 and TRBJ1-2; no clear D gene. The CDR3 covers 16 residues. The V gene lost 2 bases and the J gene lost 0 bases, with 13 bases spanning the gap. Per germline, CDR1 MNHEY and CDR2 SVGAGI. The CDR3 nucleotides are TGTGCCAGCAGTTACCGATCAGGCAAAGCTAACTATGGCTACACCTTC. Encoded protein: CASSYRSGKANYGYTF.

This clone has a handful of counts. This chain links TRBV7-9 with TRBJ1-1; 7 bases align to TRBD1. Germline V gives CDR1 SEHNR, CDR2 FQNEAQ (reference sequence). V shed 0 bases and J 5 bases; nucleotides not matched to a gene: 9. The CDR3 spans 16 residues. The CDR3 bases are TGTGCCAGCAGCTTAGCGGGCGGTCAGGGGGGTACTGAAGCTTTCTTT. Translation gives CASSLAGGQGGTEAFF.

The J gene is TRBJ2-1, the V gene TRBV11-2; D gene ambiguous. Germline CDR1 SGHAT, CDR2 FQNNGV. V lost 5 bases and J 3 bases, leaving 8 bases between the germline ends. This CDR3 region has 13 residues. CDR3 coding DNA: TGTGCCAGCAGCCTACCGAGCTACAATGAGCAGTTCTTC. This gives the protein CASSLPSYNEQFF.

The chain combines TRBV19 with TRBJ1-5; tentatively, D is TRBD1 (6 bases). The V gene's germline CDR1 is LNHDA and CDR2 SQIVND (reference sequence). The CDR3 loop spans 16 amino acids. V lost 3 bases and J lost 0, with 12 bases in between. In DNA, the CDR3 is TGTGCCAGTAGTATCTCCGCAGGGGATAGCAATCAGCCCCAGCATTTT. Translated, it gives CASSISAGDSNQPQHF.

The chain recombines TRBV5-1 with TRBJ2-1; D not resolved. The V gene's germline CDR1 is SGHRS and CDR2 YFSETQ. V was trimmed by 1 base and J by 8 bases, leaving 13 bases between them. This CDR3 is 14 amino acids long. The CDR3 sequence is CASSLTGSWDEQFF. The CDR3 nucleotides are TGCGCCAGCAGCTTGACCGGGTCCTGGGATGAGCAGTTCTTC. The full variable domain, its missing parts supplied by reference TRBV5-1 and TRBJ2-1, is KAGVTQTPRYLIKTRGQQVTLSCSPISGHRSVSWYQQTPGQGLQFLFEYFSETQRNKGNFPGRFSGRQFSNSRSEMNVSTLELGDSALYLCASSLTGSWDEQFFGPGTRLTVL.

The rearrangement links TRBV6-6 to TRBJ1-5, with 9 bases identical to TRBD1. The CDR3 covers 15 residues. The J segment lost 7 bases and the V segment lost 6 bases, leaving 10 bases of the junction unmatched. CDR1 and CDR2 (germline): MNHNY, SVGAGI (reference sequence). The CDR3 reads CASRNSGQGNQPQHF. The CDR3 bases are TGTGCCAGCAGGAACTCGGGACAGGGTAACCAGCCCCAGCATTTT.

CDR3 in amino acids: CASSDQGGMNGYTF. DNA for the CDR3: TGTGCCAGTAGTGATCAGGGAGGCATGAATGGCTACACCTTC. The V call is TRBV19, the J call TRBJ1-2; a possible D gene is TRBD1 (5 bases). Looked up from germline, CDR1 is LNHDA and CDR2 is SQIVND (reference sequence). The CDR3 runs to 14 residues. Trimming left V 5 bases short and J 6 bases short, with 16 bases between.